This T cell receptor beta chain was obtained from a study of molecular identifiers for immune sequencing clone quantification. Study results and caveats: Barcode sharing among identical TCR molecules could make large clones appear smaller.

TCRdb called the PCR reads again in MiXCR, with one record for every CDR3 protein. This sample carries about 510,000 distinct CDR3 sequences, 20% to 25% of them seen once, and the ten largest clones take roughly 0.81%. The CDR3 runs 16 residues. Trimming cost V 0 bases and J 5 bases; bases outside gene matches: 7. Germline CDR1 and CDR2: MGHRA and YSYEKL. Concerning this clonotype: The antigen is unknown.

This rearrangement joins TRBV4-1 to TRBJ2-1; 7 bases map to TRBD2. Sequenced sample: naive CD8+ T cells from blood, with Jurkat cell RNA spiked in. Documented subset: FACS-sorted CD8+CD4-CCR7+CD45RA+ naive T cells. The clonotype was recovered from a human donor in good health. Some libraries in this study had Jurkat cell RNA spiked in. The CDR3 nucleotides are TGCGCCAGCAGCCAAGAAGAAACTAGCGCTAACAATGAGCAGTTCTTC. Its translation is CASSQEETSANNEQFF.